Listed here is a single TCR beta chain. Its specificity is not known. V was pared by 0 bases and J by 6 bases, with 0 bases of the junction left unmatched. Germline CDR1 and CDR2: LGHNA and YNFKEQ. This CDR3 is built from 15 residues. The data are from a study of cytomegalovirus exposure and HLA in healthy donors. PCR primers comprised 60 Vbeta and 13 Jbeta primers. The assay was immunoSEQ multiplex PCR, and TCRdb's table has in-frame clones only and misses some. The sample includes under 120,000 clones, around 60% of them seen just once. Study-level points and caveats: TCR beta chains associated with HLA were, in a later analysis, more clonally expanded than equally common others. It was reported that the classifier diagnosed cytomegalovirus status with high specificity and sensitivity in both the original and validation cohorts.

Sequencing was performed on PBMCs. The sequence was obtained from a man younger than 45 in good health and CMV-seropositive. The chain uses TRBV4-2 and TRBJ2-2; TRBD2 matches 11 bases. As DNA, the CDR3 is TGTGCCAGCAGCCAAGATAGCGGGGGGGCCGGGGAGCTGTTTTTT. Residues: CASSQDSGGAGELFF.